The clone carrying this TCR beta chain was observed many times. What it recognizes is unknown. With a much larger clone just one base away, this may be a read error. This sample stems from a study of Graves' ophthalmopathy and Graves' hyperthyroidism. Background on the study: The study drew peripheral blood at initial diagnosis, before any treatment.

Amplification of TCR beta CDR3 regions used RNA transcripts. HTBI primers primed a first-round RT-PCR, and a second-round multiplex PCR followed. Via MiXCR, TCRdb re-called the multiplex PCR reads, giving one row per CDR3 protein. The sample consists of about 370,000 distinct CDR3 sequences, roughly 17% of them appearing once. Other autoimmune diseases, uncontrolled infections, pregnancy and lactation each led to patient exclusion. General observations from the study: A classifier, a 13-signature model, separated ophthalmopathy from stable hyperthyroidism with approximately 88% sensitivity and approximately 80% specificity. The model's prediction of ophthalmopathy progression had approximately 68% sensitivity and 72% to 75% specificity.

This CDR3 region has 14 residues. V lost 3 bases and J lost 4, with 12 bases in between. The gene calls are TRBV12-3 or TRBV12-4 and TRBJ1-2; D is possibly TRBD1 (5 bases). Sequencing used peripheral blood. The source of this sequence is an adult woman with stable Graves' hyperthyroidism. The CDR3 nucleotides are TGTGCCAGCAGTTTCTGGGGGGTTAGCTATGGCTACACCTTC. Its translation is CASSFWGVSYGYTF.